This TCR beta chain was recovered during a study of CD8+ T cells in alopecia areata. Overall study context: After 6 to 18 months of tofacitinib, follow-up continued 6 months off drug.

Overall study findings and caveats: Possibly because of HLA-related factors, TCR sharing was less clear across patients than in mice.

Lesional scalp punch biopsies and peripheral blood were collected from alopecia areata patients. Points on this clone: Its specificity is unknown.

Reverse transcription of extracted RNA yielded cDNA, which provided the sequencing template. The method was immunoSEQ multiplex PCR; TCRdb's version includes in-frame clones alone and lacks a portion of them. In the table there are around 98,000 clones, 35% to 50% of which are singletons. The CDR3 extends over 12 amino acids. V was clipped by 0 bases and J by 9 bases, with 6 bases between them. The sequenced sample consisted of CD4+ T cells sorted from blood. This chain uses TRBV23-1 with TRBJ2-1; no reliable D call. TRBV23-1 is marked as an open reading frame, function uncertain. The sequence was obtained from a human donor with alopecia areata. CDR3 loop: CASSQSPCEQFF. CDR3 bases: TGCGCCAGCAGTCAATCCCCTTGTGAGCAGTTCTTC.